A selection of T cell receptor beta chains follows, all from one sample in a study of neurological immune-mediated disorders. TCRdb reprocessed the 5' RACE reads with MiXCR, giving one entry per CDR3 protein. The sample includes 50,000 to 65,000 distinct CDR3 sequences, 3% to 4.5% of them seen just once. Sequences were obtained from PBMCs. These receptors were obtained from a man aged 25-40 years with multiple sclerosis. Each CDR3 is given with its conserved first and last residue. The order of the fields is V gene, clone size, D gene, J gene, CDR3 protein, CDR3 DNA. A D gene is named only where the DNA matches it firmly. The listing skips clone size in some rows; elsewhere it reads once, few, many or a size class.

V: TRBV18; size: NA; D: NA; J: TRBJ2-1; CDR3: CASSPPQGRNEQFF; DNA: TGTGCCAGCTCACCACCGCAGGGTCGTAATGAGCAGTTCTTC
V: TRBV20-1; size: many; D: NA; J: TRBJ1-1; CDR3: CSASPVVSNTEAFF; DNA: TGCAGTGCTTCTCCAGTAGTCTCCAACACTGAAGCTTTCTTT
V: TRBV3-1; size: many; D: NA; J: TRBJ2-1; CDR3: CASSQDRGGVPFF; DNA: TGTGCCAGCAGCCAAGATCGTGGGGGAGTACCGTTCTTC
V: TRBV29-1; size: many; D: NA; J: TRBJ2-5; CDR3: CSVVRMANQETQYF; DNA: TGCAGCGTTGTCCGCATGGCTAACCAAGAGACCCAGTACTTC
V: TRBV5-1; size: many; D: NA; J: TRBJ2-7; CDR3: CASSTAPPGPEQYF; DNA: TGCGCCAGCAGCACGGCCCCCCCCGGGCCCGAGCAGTACTTC
V: TRBV28; size: many; D: TRBD1; J: TRBJ2-2; CDR3: CASSSNYPRQGMAGELFF; DNA: TGTGCCAGCAGTTCCAACTACCCCCGACAGGGAATGGCCGGGGAGCTGTTTTTT
V: TRBV4-2; size: many; D: NA; J: TRBJ2-3; CDR3: CASSPDLSSDTQYF; DNA: TGTGCCAGCAGCCCGGATCTGAGTTCCGATACGCAGTATTTT
V: TRBV14; size: many; D: TRBD2; J: TRBJ2-7; CDR3: CASSPGTSGYEQYF; DNA: TGTGCCAGCAGCCCTGGGACTAGCGGCTACGAGCAGTACTTC
V: TRBV5-6; size: many; D: NA; J: TRBJ2-7; CDR3: CASSTESYEQYF; DNA: TGTGCCAGCAGCACCGAATCCTACGAGCAGTACTTC
V: TRBV2; size: many; D: NA; J: TRBJ2-1; CDR3: CASKTSRYNEQFF; DNA: TGTGCCAGCAAAACTAGTAGGTACAATGAGCAGTTCTTC
V: TRBV9; size: many; D: TRBD1; J: TRBJ1-1; CDR3: CASSPSGQGANTEAFF; DNA: TGTGCCAGCAGCCCCTCCGGACAGGGGGCGAACACTGAAGCTTTCTTT
V: TRBV12-3/TRBV12-4; size: many; D: NA; J: TRBJ1-5; CDR3: CASSFGGSDNQPQHF; DNA: TGTGCCAGCAGTTTCGGGGGGAGTGACAATCAGCCCCAGCATTTT
V: TRBV4-2; size: many; D: NA; J: TRBJ2-3; CDR3: CASSQEGVRPSTDTQYF; DNA: TGTGCCAGCAGCCAAGAGGGGGTCAGGCCAAGCACAGATACGCAGTATTTT